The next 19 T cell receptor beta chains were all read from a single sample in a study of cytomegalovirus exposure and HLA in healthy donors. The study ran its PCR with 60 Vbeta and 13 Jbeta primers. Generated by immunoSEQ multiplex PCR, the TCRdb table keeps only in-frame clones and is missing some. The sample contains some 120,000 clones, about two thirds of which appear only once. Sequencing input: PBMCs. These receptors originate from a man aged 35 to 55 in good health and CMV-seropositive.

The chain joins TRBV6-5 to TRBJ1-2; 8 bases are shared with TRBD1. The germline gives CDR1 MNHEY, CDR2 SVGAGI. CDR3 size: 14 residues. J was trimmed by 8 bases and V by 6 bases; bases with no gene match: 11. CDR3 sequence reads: CASRNGRQGYGYTF. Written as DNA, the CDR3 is TGTGCCAGCAGGAATGGGAGACAGGGGTACGGCTACACCTTC.

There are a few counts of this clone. The chain's CDR3 is CASSLTSDYEQYF. For the CDR3, the DNA is TGTGCCAGCTCACTCACTAGTGACTACGAGCAGTACTTC. V is TRBV18 and J is TRBJ2-7, with D perhaps matching TRBD2 (5 bases). The CDR3 sequence is 13 residues long. Germline V gene lookup returns CDR1 KGHSH and CDR2 LQKENI. V dropped 4 bases and J dropped 3 bases, with 10 bases sitting between them.

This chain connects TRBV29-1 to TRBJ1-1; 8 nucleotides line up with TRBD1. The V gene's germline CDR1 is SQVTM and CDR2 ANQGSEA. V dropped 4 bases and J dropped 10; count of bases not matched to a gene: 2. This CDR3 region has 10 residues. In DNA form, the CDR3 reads TGCAGCGTTGGGACAGGGAGAGCTTTCTTT. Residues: CSVGTGRAFF.

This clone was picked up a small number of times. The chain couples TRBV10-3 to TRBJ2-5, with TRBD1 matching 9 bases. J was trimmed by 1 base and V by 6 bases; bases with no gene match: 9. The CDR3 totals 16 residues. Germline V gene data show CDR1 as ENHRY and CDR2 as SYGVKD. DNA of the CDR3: TGTGCCATCAGCGCCGGGACAGGGAACCCCCAAGAGACCCAGTACTTC. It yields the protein CAISAGTGNPQETQYF.

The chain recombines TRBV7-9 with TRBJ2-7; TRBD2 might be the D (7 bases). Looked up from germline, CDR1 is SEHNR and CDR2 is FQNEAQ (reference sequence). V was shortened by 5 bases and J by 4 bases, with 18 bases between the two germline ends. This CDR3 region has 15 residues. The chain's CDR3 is CASSPWGGGEYEQYF. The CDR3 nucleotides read TGTGCCAGCAGCCCTTGGGGGGGCGGGGAGTACGAGCAGTACTTC.

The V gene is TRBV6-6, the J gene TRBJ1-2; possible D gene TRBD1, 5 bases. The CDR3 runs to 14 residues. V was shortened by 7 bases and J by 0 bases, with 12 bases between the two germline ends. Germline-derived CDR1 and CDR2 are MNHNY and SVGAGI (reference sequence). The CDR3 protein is CASTPAGPNYGYTF. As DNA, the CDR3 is TGTGCCAGCACCCCGGCGGGACCTAACTATGGCTACACCTTC.

Written as DNA, the CDR3 is TGTGCCAGCAGTGAAGAACTTGTAGCGACCTACGAGCAGTACTTC. This codes for CASSEELVATYEQYF. V gene TRBV6-1 combines with J gene TRBJ2-7; TRBD2 might be the D (5 bases). Deletions cut 1 base from V and 2 bases from J, with 12 bases between. The CDR3 has 15 amino acids. The V gene's germline CDR1 is MNHNS and CDR2 SASEGT.

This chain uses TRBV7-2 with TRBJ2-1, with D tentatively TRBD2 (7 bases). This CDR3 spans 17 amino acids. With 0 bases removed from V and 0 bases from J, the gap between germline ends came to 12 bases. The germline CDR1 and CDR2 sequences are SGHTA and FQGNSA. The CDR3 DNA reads TGTGCCAGCAGCTTAGCGCGGGGGCTGAGCTCCTACAATGAGCAGTTCTTC. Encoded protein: CASSLARGLSSYNEQFF.

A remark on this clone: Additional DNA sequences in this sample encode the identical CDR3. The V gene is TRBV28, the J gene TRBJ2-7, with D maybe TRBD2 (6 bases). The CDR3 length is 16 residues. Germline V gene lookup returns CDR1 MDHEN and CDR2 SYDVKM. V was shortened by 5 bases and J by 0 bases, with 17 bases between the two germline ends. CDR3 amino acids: CASSLLVRGSSYEQYF. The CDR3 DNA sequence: TGTGCCAGCAGTCTACTGGTACGGGGGAGCTCCTACGAGCAGTACTTC.

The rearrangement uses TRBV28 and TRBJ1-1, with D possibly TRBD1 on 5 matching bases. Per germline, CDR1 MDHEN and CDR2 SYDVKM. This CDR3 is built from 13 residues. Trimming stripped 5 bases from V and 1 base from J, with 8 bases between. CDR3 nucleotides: TGTGCCAGCAGTGGGGCCTCGAACACTGAAGCTTTCTTT. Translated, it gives CASSGASNTEAFF.

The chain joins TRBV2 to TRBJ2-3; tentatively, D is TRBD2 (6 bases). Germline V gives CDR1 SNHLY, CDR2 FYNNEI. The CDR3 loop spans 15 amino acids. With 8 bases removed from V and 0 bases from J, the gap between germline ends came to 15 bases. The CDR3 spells CASGSRGGSTDTQYF. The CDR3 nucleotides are TGTGCCAGCGGATCGAGGGGAGGCAGCACAGATACGCAGTATTTT.

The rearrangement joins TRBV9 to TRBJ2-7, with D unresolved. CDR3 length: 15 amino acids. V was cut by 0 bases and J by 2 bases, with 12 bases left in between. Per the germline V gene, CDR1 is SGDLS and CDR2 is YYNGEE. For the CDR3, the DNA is TGTGCCAGCAGCGTAGCCTCACAGCCTACCTACGAGCAGTACTTC. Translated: CASSVASQPTYEQYF.

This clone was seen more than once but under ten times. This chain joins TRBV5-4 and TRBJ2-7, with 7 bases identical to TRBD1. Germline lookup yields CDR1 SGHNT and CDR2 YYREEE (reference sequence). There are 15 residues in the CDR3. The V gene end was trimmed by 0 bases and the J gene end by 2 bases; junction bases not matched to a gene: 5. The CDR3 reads CASSLVWDSPYEQYF. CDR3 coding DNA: TGTGCCAGCAGCTTGGTGTGGGACAGTCCCTACGAGCAGTACTTC. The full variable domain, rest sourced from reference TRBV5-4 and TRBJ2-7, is ETGVTQSPTHLIKTRGQQVTLRCSSQSGHNTVSWYQQALGQGPQFIFQYYREEENGRGNFPPRFSGLQFPNYSSELNVNALELDDSALYLCASSLVWDSPYEQYFGPGTRLTVT.

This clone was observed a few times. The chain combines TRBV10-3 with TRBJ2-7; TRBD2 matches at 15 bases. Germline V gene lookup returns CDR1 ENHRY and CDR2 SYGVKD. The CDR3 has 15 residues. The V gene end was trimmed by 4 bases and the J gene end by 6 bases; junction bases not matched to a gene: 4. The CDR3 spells CAISGTSGGAGEQYF. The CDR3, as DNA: TGTGCCATCAGTGGGACTAGCGGGGGGGCCGGCGAGCAGTACTTC.

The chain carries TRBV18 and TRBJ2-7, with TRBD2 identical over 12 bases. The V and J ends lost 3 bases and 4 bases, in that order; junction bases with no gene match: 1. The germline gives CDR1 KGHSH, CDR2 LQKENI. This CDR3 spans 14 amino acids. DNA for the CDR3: TGTGCCAGCTCACCGGGGACTAGCGGGTACGAGCAGTACTTC. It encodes CASSPGTSGYEQYF.

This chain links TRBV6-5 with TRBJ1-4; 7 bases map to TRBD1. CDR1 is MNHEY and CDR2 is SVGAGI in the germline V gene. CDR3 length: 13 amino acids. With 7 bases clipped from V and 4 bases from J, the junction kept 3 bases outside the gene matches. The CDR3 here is CASKGTDNEKLFF. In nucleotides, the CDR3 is TGTGCCAGCAAGGGGACAGATAATGAAAAACTGTTTTTT.

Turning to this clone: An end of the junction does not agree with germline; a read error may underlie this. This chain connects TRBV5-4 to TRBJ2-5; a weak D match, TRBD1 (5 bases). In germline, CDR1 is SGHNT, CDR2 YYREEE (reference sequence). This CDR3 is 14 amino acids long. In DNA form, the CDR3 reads TGTGCCAGCAGTTTGGCGACAGCCCAAGAGACCCAGTACTTC. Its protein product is CASSLATAQETQYF.

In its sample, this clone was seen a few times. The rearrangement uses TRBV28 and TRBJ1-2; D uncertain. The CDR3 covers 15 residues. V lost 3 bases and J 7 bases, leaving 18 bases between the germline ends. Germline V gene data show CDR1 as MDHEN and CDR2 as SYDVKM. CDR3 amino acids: CASSFTPQEHGGYTF. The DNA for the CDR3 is TGTGCCAGCAGTTTTACGCCACAAGAACATGGTGGCTACACCTTC.

The CDR3 DNA is TGTGCCAGTAGTATCACCCTCGGACAGGGAAGGAATGAGCAGTTCTTC. Protein sequence: CASSITLGQGRNEQFF. The gene calls are TRBV19 and TRBJ2-1, with TRBD1 matching over 8 bases. The CDR3 extends over 16 amino acids. Germline V gives CDR1 LNHDA, CDR2 SQIVND (reference sequence). Unmatched junction bases numbered 11, after V lost 3 bases and J lost 7 bases.